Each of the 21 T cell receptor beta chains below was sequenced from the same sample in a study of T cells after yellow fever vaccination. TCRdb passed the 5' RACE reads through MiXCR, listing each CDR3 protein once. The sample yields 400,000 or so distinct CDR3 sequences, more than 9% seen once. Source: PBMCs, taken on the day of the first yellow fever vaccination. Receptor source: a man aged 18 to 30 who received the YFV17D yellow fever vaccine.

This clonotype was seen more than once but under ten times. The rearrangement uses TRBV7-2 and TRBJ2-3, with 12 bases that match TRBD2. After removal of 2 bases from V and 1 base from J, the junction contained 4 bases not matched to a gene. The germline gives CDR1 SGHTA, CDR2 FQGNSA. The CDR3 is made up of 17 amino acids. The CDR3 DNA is TGTGCCAGCAGCTTACCCCGGACTAGCGGGGGCACAGATACGCAGTATTTT. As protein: CASSLPRTSGGTDTQYF.

This chain's CDR3 is CSARDSGAEQYF. The CDR3, as DNA: TGCAGTGCTAGAGATTCAGGGGCCGAGCAGTACTTC. J is TRBJ2-7 and V is TRBV20-1, with a possible D match to TRBD1 (6 bases). CDR3 length: 12 amino acids. Germline CDR1 and CDR2: DFQATT and SNEGSKA (reference sequence). Trimming pared 0 bases from V and 6 bases from J, leaving 9 bases between.

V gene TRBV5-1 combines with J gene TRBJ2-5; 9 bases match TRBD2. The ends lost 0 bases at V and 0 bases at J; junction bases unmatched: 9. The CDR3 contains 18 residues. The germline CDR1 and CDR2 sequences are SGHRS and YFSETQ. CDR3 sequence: CASSLGSGGFEYQETQYF. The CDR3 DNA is TGCGCCAGCAGCTTGGGTAGCGGGGGATTTGAGTACCAAGAGACCCAGTACTTC.

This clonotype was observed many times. The CDR3 DNA is TGCGCCAGCAGCTTGGGGGCAGGGTACTACGAGCAGTACGTC. Protein: CASSLGAGYYEQYV. The chain recombines TRBV5-1 with TRBJ2-7; the D gene is possibly TRBD1 (5 bases). CDR3 size: 14 residues. V was trimmed by 0 bases and J by 3 bases, leaving 10 bases between them. Germline V CDR1 and CDR2: SGHRS, YFSETQ.

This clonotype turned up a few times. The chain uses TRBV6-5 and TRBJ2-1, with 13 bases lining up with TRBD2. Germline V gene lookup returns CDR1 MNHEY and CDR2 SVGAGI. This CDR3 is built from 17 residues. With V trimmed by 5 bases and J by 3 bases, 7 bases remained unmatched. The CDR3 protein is CASSPGLAGDVYNEQFF. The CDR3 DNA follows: TGTGCCAGCAGTCCTGGACTAGCGGGGGATGTCTACAATGAGCAGTTCTTC.

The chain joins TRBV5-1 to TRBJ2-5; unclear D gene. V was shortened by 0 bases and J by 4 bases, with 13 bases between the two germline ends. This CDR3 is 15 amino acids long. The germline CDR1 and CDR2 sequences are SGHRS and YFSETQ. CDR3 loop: CASSLAADLGETQYF. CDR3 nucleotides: TGCGCCAGCAGCTTGGCCGCCGACCTGGGAGAGACCCAGTACTTC.

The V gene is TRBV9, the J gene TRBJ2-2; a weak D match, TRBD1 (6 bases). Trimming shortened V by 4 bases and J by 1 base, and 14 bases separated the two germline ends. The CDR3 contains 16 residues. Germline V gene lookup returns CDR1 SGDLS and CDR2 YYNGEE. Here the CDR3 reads CASSLGTTLNTGELFF. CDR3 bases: TGTGCCAGCAGCCTCGGGACAACCCTGAACACCGGGGAGCTGTTTTTT.

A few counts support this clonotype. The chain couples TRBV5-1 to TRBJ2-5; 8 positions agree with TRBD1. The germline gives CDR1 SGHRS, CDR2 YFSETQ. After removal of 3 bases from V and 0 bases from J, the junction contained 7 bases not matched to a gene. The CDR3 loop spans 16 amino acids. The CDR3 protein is CASSWLGQDDQETQYF. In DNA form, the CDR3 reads TGCGCCAGCAGCTGGCTGGGACAGGACGACCAAGAGACCCAGTACTTC.

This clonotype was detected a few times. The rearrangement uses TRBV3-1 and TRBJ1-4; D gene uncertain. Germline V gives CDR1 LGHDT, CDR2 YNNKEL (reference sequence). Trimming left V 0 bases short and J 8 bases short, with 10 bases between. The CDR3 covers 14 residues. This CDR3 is CASSQDGRGEKLFF. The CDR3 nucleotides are TGTGCCAGCAGCCAAGATGGTCGAGGAGAAAAACTGTTTTTT.

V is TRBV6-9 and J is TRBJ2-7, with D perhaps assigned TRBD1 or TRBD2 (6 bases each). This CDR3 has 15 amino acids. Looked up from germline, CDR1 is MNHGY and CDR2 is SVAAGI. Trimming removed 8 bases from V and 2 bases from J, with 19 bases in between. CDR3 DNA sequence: TGTGCCAGCGGAGCCTGCGGGACATCCCCCTACGAGCAGTACGTC. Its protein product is CASGACGTSPYEQYV.

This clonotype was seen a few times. CDR3 sequence (DNA): TGTGCCAGCAGTTTATCGGTTTATAGCAATCAGCCCCAGCATTTT. As protein: CASSLSVYSNQPQHF. The V and J genes are TRBV12-3 or TRBV12-4 and TRBJ1-5; no firm D call. V was clipped by 2 bases and J by 0 bases, with 8 bases between them. The CDR3 spans 15 residues.

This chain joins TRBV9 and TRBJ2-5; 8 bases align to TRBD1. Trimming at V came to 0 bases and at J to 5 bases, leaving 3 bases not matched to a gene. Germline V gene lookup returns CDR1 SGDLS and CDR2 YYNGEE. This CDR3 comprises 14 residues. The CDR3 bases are TGTGCCAGCAGCGTAGGACAGGGGATGGAGACCCAGTACTTC. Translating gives CASSVGQGMETQYF.

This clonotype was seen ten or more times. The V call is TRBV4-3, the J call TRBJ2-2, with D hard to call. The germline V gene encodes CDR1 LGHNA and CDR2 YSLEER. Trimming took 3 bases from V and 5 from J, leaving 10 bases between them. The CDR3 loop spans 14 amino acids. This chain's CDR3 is CASSQEVGTGELFF. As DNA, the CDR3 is TGCGCCAGCAGCCAGGAAGTGGGGACCGGGGAGCTGTTTTTT.

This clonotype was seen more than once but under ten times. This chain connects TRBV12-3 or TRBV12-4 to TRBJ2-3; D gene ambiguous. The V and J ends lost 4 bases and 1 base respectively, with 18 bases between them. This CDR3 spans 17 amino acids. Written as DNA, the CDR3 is TGTGCCAGCAGTTACCGTCGCAGGCAGGAAGGCACAGATACGCAGTATTTT. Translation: CASSYRRRQEGTDTQYF.

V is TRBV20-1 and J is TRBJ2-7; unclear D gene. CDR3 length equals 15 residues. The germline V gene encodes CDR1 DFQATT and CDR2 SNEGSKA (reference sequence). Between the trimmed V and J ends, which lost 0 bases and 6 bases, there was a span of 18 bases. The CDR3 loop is CSARELIRSALEQYF. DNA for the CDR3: TGCAGTGCTAGAGAATTGATTCGTTCGGCTCTCGAGCAGTACTTC.

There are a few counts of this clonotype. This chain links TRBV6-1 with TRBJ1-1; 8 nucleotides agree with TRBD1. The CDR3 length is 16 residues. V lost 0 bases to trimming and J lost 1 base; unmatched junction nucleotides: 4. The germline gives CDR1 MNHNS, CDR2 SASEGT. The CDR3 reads CASSEALGTGNTEAFF. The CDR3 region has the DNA TGTGCCAGCAGTGAAGCCCTGGGGACAGGGAACACTGAAGCTTTCTTT.

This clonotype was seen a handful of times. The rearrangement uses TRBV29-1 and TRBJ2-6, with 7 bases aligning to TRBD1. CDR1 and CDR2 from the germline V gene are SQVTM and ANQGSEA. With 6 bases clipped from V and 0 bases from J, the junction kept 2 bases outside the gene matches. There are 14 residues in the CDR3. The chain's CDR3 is CSVGQSSGANVLTF. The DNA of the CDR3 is TGCAGCGTGGGACAGTCCTCTGGGGCCAACGTCCTGACTTTC.

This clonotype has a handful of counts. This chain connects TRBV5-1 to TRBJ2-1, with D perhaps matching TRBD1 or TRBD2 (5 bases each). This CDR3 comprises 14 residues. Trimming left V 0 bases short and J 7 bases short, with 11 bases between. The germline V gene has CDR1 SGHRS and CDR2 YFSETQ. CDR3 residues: CASSLERGDNEQFF. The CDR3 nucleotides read TGCGCCAGCAGCTTGGAGCGAGGGGATAATGAGCAGTTCTTC.

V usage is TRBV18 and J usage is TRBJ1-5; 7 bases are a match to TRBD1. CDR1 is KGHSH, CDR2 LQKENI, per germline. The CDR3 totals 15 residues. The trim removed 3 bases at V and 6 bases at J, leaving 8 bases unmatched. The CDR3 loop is CASSPPGGSGQPQHF. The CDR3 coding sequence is TGTGCCAGCTCACCCCCAGGGGGGTCGGGTCAGCCCCAGCATTTT. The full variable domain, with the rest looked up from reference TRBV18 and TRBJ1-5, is NAGVMQNPRHLVRRRGQEARLRCSPMKGHSHVYWYRQLPEEGLKFMVYLQKENIIDESGMPKERFSAEFPKEGPSILRIQQVVRGDSAAYFCASSPPGGSGQPQHFGDGTRLSIL.

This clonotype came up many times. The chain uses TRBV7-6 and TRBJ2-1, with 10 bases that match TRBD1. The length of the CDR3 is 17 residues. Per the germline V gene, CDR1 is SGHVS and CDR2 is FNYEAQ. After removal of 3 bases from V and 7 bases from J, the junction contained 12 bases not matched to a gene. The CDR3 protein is CASSFYAGTGAGNEQFF. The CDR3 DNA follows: TGTGCCAGCAGCTTCTATGCCGGGACAGGGGCAGGGAATGAGCAGTTCTTC. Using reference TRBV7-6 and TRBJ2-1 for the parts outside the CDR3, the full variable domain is GAGVSQSPRYKVTKRGQDVALRCDPISGHVSLYWYRQALGQGPEFLTYFNYEAQQDKSGLPNDRFSAERPEGSISTLTIQRTEQRDSAMYRCASSFYAGTGAGNEQFFGPGTRLTVL.

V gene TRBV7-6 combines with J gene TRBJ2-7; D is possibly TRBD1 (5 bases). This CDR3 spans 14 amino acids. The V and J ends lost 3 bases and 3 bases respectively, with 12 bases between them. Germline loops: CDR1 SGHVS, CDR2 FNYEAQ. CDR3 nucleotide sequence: TGTGCCAGCAGCTTGGAATACAGGAGCTACGAGCAGTACGTC. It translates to CASSLEYRSYEQYV.